This entry lists 6 T cell receptor beta chains sequenced from one sample in a study of T cells after yellow fever vaccination. TCRdb re-analysed the 5' RACE reads in MiXCR, keeping a single row per CDR3 protein. The sample contains roughly 160,000 distinct CDR3 sequences, approximately 9.9% of which appear only once. The sample was CD8+ T cells sorted from PBMCs, taken 45 days after the yellow fever booster vaccination. The receptors come from a young man who received the YFV17D yellow fever vaccine.

This clonotype appeared a few times. The CDR3 sequence is CASSPRTGEGDRWGIQYF. The CDR3 nucleotides read TGTGCCAGCAGCCCTCGGACAGGGGAAGGCGATCGGTGGGGCATTCAGTACTTC. The J gene is TRBJ2-4, the V gene TRBV4-2, with 9 bases fitting TRBD1. Trimming at V came to 4 bases and at J to 9 bases, leaving 19 bases not matched to a gene. CDR3 length: 18 residues. Germline V gives CDR1 LGHNA, CDR2 YNFKEQ.

This clonotype has just a few counts. V usage is TRBV27 and J usage is TRBJ2-7, with 9 bases fitting TRBD1. V was pared by 5 bases and J by 3 bases, with 8 bases of the junction left unmatched. The CDR3 consists of 15 residues. CDR1 is MNHEY and CDR2 is SMNVEV in the germline V gene (reference sequence). The DNA of the CDR3 is TGTGCCAGCAGTCCCCTGGGGACAGGGTACTACGAGCAGTACTTC. Translating gives CASSPLGTGYYEQYF.

The chain has TRBV10-3 and TRBJ1-2, with 7 positions matching TRBD1. The CDR3 runs 15 residues. The trim removed 2 bases at V and 3 bases at J, leaving 6 bases unmatched. Germline loops: CDR1 ENHRY, CDR2 SYGVKD. Written as DNA, the CDR3 is TGTGCCATCAGTGAGGACCCGACAGGGTACTATGGCTACACCTTC. This codes for CAISEDPTGYYGYTF.

The chain recombines TRBV11-2 with TRBJ2-3, with D possibly TRBD2 on 7 matching bases. The CDR3 loop spans 18 amino acids. The V end was cut by 5 bases, the J end by 0 bases, with 21 bases between. Per germline, CDR1 SGHAT and CDR2 FQNNGV. The CDR3 loop reads CASSARGGGVTSTDTQYF. In DNA, the CDR3 is TGTGCCAGCAGCGCGAGGGGGGGCGGGGTGACTAGCACAGATACGCAGTATTTT.

This clonotype was counted between two and nine times. This rearrangement joins TRBV7-9 to TRBJ2-1; D unclear. V lost 1 base, J lost 8 bases, and 21 bases lay in between. There are 17 residues in the CDR3. Germline V gene lookup returns CDR1 SEHNR and CDR2 FQNEAQ (reference sequence). For the CDR3, the DNA is TGTGCCAGCAGCTTAGGGGTTTGGGGTCAGCGTGGGGATGAGCAGTTCTTC. Its protein product is CASSLGVWGQRGDEQFF.

This clonotype occurred a few times. This chain uses TRBV12-5 with TRBJ2-2; D is perhaps TRBD2 (6 bases). The germline gives CDR1 LGHNT, CDR2 FRNRAP. The CDR3 contains 17 residues. Trimming shortened V by 2 bases and J by 4 bases, and 17 bases separated the two germline ends. CDR3 sequence: CASGLRRGTRGTGELFF. In nucleotides, the CDR3 is TGTGCTAGTGGTTTGAGACGAGGGACTCGTGGCACCGGGGAGCTGTTTTTT.